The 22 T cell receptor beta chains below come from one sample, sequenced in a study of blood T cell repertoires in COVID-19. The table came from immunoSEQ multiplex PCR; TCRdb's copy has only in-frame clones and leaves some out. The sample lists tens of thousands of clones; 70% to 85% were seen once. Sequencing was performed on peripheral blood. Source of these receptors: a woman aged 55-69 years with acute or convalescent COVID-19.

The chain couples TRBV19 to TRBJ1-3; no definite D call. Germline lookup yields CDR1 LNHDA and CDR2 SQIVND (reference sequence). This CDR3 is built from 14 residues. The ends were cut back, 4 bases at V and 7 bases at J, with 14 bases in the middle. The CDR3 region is CASSRAIQRNTIYF. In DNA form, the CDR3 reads TGTGCCAGTAGTAGGGCGATTCAGCGGAACACCATATATTTT. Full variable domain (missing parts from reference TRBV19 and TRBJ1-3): DGGITQSPKYLFRKEGQNVTLSCEQNLNHDAMYWYRQDPGQGLRLIYYSQIVNDFQKGDIAEGYSVSREKKESFPLTVTSAQKNPTAFYLCASSRAIQRNTIYFGEGSWLTVV.

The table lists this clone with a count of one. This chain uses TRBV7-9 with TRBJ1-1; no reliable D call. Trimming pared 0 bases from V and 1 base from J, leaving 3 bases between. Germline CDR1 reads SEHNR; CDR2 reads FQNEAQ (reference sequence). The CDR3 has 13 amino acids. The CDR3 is CASSLARNTEAFF. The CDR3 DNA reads TGTGCCAGCAGCTTAGCCAGGAACACTGAAGCTTTCTTT.

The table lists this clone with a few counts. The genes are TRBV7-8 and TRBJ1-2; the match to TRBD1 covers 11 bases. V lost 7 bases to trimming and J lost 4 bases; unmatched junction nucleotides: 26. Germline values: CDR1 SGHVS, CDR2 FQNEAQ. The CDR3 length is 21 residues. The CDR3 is CASTDRRISFLRDRGIYGYTF. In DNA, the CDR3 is TGTGCCAGCACCGATCGTCGGATTTCTTTCCTCCGGGACAGGGGGATCTATGGCTACACCTTC.

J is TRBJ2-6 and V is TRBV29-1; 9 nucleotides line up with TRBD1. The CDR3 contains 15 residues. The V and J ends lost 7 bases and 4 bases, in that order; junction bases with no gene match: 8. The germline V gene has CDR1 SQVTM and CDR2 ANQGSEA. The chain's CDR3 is CSARDRDSGANVLTF. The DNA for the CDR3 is TGCAGCGCCCGGGACAGGGATTCCGGGGCCAACGTCCTGACTTTC.

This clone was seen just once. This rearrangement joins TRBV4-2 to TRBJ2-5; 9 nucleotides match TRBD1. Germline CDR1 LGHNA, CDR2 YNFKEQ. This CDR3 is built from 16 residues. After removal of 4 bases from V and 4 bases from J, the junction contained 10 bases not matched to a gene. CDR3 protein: CASSRVGQGISETQYF. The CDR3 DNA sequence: TGTGCCAGCAGCCGAGTAGGACAGGGGATTTCAGAGACCCAGTACTTC.

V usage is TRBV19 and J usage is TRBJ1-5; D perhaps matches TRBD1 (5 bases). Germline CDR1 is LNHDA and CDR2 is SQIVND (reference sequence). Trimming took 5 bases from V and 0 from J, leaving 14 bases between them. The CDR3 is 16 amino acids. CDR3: CASSPLTEYSNQPQHF. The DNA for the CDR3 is TGTGCCAGTAGTCCCTTGACAGAATATAGCAATCAGCCCCAGCATTTT.

CDR3 loop: CASRGTGGHQPQHF. In nucleotides, the CDR3 is TGTGCCAGCAGGGGGACAGGGGGCCATCAGCCCCAGCATTTT. J is TRBJ1-5 and V is TRBV28; TRBD1 matches 12 bases. Germline values: CDR1 MDHEN, CDR2 SYDVKM. Losses at the gene ends were 6 bases for V and 5 bases for J; bases not matched to a gene: 2. The length of the CDR3 is 14 residues.

DNA of the CDR3: TGTGCCAGTAGCCCCAGAGGGGGCGGTGAAAAACTGTTTTTT. Amino acids: CASSPRGGGEKLFF. The rearrangement uses TRBV19 and TRBJ1-4; 7 bases agree with TRBD1. The CDR3 totals 14 residues. V was pared by 6 bases and J by 7 bases, with 8 bases of the junction left unmatched. Germline CDR1 LNHDA, CDR2 SQIVND (reference sequence).

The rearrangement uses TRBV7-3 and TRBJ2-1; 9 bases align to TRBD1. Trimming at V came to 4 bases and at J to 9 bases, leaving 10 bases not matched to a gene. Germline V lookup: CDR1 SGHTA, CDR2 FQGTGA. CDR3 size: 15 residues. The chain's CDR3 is CASSSMGQGNGEQFF. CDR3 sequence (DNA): TGTGCCAGCAGCTCCATGGGACAGGGAAACGGTGAGCAGTTCTTC. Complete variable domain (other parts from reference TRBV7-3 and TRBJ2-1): GAGVSQTPSNKVTEKGKYVELRCDPISGHTALYWYRQSLGQGPEFLIYFQGTGAADDSGLPNDRFFAVRPEGSVSTLKIQRTERGDSAVYLCASSSMGQGNGEQFFGPGTRLTVL.

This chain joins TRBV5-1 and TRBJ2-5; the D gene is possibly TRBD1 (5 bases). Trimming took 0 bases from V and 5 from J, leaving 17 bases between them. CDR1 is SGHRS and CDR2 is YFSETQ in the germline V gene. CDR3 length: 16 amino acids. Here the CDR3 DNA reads TGCGCCAGCAGCTTGGCGACAGTGGCCCAGTGGGAGACCCAGTACTTC. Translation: CASSLATVAQWETQYF. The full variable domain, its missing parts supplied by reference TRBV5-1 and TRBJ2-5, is KAGVTQTPRYLIKTRGQQVTLSCSPISGHRSVSWYQQTPGQGLQFLFEYFSETQRNKGNFPGRFSGRQFSNSRSEMNVSTLELGDSALYLCASSLATVAQWETQYFGPGTRLLVL.

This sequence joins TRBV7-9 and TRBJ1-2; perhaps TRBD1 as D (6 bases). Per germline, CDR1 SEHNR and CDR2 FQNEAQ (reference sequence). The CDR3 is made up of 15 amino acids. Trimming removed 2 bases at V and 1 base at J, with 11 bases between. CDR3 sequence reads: CASSLPGQINYGYTF. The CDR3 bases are TGTGCCAGCAGCTTACCCGGACAGATTAACTATGGCTACACCTTC.

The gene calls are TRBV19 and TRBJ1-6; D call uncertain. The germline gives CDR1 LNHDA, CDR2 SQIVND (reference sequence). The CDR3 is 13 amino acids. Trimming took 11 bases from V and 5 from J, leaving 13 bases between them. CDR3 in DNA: TGTGCCGGAGCCCTCGCACATAATTCACCCCTCCACTTT. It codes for CAGALAHNSPLHF.

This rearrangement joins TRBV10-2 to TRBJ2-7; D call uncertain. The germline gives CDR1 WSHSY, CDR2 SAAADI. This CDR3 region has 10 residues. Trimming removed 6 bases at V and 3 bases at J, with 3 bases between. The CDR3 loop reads CASSNYEQYF. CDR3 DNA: TGCGCCAGCAGCAACTACGAGCAGTACTTC.

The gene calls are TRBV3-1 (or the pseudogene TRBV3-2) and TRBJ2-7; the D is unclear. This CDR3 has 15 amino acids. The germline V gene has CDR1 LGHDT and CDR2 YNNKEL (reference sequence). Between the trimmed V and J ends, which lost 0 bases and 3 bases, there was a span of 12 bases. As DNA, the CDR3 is TGTGCCAGCAGCCAAGATCTGGCGGCCGTCTACGAGCAGTACTTC. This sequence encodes CASSQDLAAVYEQYF.

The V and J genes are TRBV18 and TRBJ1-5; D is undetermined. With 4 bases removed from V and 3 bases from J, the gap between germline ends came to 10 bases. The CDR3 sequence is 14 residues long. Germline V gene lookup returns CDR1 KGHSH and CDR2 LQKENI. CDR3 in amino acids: CASSLGNFNQPQHF. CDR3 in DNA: TGTGCCAGCTCACTCGGGAATTTCAATCAGCCCCAGCATTTT.

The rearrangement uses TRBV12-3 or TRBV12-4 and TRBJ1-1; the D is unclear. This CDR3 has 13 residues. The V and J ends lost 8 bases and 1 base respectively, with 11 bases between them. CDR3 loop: CASEPSRNTEAFF. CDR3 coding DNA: TGTGCCAGCGAACCAAGTAGGAACACTGAAGCTTTCTTT.

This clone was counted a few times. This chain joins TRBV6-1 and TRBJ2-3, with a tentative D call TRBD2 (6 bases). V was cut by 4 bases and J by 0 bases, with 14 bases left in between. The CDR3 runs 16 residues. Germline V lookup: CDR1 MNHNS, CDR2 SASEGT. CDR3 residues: CASSAPLAVSTDTQYF. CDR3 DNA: TGTGCCAGCAGTGCCCCACTAGCCGTGAGCACAGATACGCAGTATTTT.

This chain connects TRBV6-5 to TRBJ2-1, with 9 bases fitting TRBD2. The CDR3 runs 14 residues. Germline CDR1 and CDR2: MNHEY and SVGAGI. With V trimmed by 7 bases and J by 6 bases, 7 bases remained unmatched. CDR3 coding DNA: TGTGCCAGCAAACCTAGCGGGATAAGCAATGAGCAGTTCTTC. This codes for CASKPSGISNEQFF.

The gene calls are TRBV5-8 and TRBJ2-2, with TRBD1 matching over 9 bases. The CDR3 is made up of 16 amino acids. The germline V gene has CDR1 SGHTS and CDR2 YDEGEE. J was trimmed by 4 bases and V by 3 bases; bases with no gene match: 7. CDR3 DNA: TGTGCCAGCAGCTGGACAGGGGCCCCTCTCACCGGGGAGCTGTTTTTT. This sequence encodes CASSWTGAPLTGELFF.

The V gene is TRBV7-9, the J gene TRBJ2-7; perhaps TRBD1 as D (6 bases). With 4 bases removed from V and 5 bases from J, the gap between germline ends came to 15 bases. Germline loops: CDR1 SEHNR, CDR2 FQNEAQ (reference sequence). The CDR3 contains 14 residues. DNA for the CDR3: TGTGCCAGCAGCTCTTGGACAGCGAGCGACGAGCAGTACTTC. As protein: CASSSWTASDEQYF.

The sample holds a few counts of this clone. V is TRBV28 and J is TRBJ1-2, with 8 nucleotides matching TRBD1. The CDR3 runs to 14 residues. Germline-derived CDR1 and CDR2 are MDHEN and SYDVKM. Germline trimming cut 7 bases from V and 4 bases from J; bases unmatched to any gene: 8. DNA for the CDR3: TGTGCCAGCACCACCGGGACAGGACTCTATGGCTACACCTTC. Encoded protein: CASTTGTGLYGYTF.

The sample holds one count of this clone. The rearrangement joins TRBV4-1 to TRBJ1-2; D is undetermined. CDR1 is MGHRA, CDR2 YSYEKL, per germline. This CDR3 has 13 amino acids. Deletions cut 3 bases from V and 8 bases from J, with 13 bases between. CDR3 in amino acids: CASSHSRSRGYTF. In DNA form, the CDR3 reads TGCGCCAGCAGCCATTCGCGGAGTAGAGGCTACACCTTC.